This T cell receptor (beta chain) was sequenced in a study of patients and donors after allogeneic stem cell transplantation. CDR3 length equals 15 residues. Trimming took off 5 bases at V and 0 bases at J, with 8 bases between the two ends. In germline, CDR1 is SGHAT, CDR2 FQDESV (reference sequence). This clonotype was counted a few times. TCRdb reanalysed the RT-PCR reads using MiXCR and keeps one entry per CDR3 protein. The sample records over 350,000 distinct CDR3 sequences, roughly 17% being singletons. This clonotype was obtained from a human donor who was either an allogeneic HSCT recipient or a stem cell or donor lymphocyte infusion donor (not recorded which). It is not recorded whose cells these are; they may come from a transplant donor. The source material was blood, either unsorted or a sorted T cell fraction (not recorded which). The chain employs TRBV11-1 and TRBJ2-6, with no clear D. CDR3 nucleotide sequence: TGTGCCAGCAGCCCTCAACCCTCTGGGGCCAACGTCCTGACTTTC. It is translated as CASSPQPSGANVLTF.